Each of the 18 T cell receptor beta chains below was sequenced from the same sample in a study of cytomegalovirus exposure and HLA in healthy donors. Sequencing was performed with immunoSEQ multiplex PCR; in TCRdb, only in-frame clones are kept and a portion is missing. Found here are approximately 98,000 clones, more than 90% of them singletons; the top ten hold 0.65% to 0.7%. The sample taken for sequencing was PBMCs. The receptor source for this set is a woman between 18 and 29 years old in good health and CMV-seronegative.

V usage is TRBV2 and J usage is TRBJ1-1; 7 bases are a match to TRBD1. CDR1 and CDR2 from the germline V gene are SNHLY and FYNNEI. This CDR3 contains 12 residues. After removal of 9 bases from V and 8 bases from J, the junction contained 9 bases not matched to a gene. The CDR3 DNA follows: TGTGCCAGAAAAACCGGGACAGCCGAAGCTTTCTTT. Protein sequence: CARKTGTAEAFF.

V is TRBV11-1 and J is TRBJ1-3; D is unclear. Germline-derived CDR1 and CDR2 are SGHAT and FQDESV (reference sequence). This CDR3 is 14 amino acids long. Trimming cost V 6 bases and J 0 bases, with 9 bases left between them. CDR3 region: CASSQQHSGNTIYF. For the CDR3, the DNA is TGTGCCAGCAGTCAACAGCACTCTGGAAACACCATATATTTT.

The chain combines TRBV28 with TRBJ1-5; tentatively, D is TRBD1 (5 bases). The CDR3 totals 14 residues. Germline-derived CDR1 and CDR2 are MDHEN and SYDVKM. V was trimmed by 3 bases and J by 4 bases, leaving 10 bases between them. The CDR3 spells CASSFPGRNQPQHF. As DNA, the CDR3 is TGTGCCAGCAGTTTCCCAGGGAGGAATCAGCCCCAGCATTTT.

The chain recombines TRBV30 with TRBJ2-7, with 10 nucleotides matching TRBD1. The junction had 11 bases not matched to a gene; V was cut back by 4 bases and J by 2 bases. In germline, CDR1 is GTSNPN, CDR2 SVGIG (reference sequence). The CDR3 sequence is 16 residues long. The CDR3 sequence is CAWTLGPGQGTYEQYF. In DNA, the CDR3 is TGTGCCTGGACCCTGGGGCCGGGACAGGGGACCTACGAGCAGTACTTC.

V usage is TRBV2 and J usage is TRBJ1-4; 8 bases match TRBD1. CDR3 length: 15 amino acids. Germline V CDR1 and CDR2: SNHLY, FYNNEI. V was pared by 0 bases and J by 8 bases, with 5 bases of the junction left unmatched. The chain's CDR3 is CASSEARQGYEKLFF. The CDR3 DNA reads TGTGCCAGCAGTGAAGCGCGACAGGGGTACGAAAAACTGTTTTTT.

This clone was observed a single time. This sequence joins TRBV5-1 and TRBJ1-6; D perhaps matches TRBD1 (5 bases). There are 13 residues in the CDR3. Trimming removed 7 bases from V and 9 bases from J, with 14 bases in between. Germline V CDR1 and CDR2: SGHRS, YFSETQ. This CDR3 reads CASGWGDGSPLHF. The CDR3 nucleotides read TGCGCCAGCGGATGGGGGGACGGTTCACCCCTCCACTTT.

CDR3 coding DNA: TGTGCCAGCAGGACTACCGGGACACCTAACACTGAAGCTTTCTTT. It translates to CASRTTGTPNTEAFF. The gene calls are TRBV28 and TRBJ1-1; TRBD1 might be the D (6 bases). Germline CDR1 is MDHEN and CDR2 is SYDVKM. The CDR3 loop spans 15 amino acids. Trimming cost V 6 bases and J 2 bases, with 16 bases left between them.

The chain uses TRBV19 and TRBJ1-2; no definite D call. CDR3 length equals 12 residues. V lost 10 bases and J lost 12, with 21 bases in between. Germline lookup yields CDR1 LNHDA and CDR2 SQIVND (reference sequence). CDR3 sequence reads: CATTPARRVDTF. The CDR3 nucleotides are TGTGCCACCACTCCGGCCAGGCGGGTTGACACCTTC.

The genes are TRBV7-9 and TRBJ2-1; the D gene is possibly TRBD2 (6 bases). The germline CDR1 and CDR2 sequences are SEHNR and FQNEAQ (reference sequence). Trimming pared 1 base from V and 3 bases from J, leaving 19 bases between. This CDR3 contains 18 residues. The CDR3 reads CASSLDHMGLNFYNEQFF. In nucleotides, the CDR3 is TGTGCCAGCAGCTTAGATCATATGGGACTTAACTTCTACAATGAGCAGTTCTTC. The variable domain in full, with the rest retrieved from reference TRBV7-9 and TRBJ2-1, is DTGVSQNPRHKITKRGQNVTFRCDPISEHNRLYWYRQTLGQGPEFLTYFQNEAQLEKSRLLSDRFSAERPKGSFSTLEIQRTEQGDSAMYLCASSLDHMGLNFYNEQFFGPGTRLTVL.

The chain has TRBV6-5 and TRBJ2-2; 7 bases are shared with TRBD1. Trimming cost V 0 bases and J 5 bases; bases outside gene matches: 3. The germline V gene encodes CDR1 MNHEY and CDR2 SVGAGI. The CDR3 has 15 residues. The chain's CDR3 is CASSYSYRGTGELFF. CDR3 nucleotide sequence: TGTGCCAGCAGTTACTCATACAGGGGAACCGGGGAGCTGTTTTTT.

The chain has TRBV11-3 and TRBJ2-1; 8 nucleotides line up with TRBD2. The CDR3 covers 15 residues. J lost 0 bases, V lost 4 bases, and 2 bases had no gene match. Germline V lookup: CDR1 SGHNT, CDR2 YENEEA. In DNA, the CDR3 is TGTGCCAGCAGCTCGGGGGGGAGCTCCTACAATGAGCAGTTCTTC. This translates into CASSSGGSSYNEQFF.

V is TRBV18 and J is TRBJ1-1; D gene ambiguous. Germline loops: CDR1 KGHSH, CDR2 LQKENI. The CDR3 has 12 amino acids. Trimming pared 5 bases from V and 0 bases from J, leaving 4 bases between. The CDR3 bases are TGTGCCAGCTCAAATATGAACACTGAAGCTTTCTTT. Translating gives CASSNMNTEAFF.

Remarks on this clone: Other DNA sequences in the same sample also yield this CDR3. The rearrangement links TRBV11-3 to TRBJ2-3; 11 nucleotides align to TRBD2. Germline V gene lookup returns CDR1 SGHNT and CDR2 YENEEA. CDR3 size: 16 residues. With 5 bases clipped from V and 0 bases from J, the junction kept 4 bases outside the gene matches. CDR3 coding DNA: TGTGCCAGCAGCCCCGGGACTAGCGGAAGCACAGATACGCAGTATTTT. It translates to CASSPGTSGSTDTQYF.

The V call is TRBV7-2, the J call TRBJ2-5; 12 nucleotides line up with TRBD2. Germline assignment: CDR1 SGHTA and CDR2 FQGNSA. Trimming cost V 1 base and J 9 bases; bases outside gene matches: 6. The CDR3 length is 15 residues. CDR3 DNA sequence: TGTGCCAGCAGCTTAGTTTCCCTAGCGGGAGGGGCCCAGTACTTC. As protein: CASSLVSLAGGAQYF.

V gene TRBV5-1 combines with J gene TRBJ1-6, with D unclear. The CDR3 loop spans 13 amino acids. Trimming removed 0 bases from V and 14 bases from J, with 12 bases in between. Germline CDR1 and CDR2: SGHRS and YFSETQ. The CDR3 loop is CASSLATPFTLHF. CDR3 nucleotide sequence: TGCGCCAGCAGCTTGGCAACACCATTCACCCTCCACTTT.

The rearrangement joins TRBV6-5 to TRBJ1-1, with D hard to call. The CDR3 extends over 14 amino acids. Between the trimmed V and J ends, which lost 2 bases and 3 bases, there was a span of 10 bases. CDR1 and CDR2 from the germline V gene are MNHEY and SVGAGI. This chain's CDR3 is CASSYGEGDTEAFF. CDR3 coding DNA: TGTGCCAGCAGTTACGGGGAGGGTGACACTGAAGCTTTCTTT.

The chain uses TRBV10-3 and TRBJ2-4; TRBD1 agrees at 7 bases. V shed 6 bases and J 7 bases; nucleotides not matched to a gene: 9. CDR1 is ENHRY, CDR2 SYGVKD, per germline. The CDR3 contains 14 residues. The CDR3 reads CAISETGQNNIQYF. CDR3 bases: TGTGCCATCAGCGAGACGGGACAGAACAACATTCAGTACTTC.

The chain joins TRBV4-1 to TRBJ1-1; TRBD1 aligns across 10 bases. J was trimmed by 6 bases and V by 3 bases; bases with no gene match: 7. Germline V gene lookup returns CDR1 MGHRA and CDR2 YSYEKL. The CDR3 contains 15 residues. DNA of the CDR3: TGCGCCAGCAGCCACCAGACAGGGGGCGTCCCTGAAGCTTTCTTT. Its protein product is CASSHQTGGVPEAFF.